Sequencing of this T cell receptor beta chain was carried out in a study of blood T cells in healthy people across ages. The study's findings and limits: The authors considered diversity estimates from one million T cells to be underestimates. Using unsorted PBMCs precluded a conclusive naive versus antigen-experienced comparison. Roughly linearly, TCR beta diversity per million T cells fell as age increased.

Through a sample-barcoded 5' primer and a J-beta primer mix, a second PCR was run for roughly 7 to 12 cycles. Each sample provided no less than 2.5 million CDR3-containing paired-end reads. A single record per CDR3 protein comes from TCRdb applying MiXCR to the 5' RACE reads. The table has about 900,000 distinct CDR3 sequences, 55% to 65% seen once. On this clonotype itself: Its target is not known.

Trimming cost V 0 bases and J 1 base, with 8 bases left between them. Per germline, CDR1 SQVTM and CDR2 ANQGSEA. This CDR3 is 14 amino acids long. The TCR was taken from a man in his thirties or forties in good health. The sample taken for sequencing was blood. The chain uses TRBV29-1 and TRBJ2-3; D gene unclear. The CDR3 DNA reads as TGCAGCGTTGAAGAGGCGATACGCACAGATACGCAGTATTTT. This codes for CSVEEAIRTDTQYF.